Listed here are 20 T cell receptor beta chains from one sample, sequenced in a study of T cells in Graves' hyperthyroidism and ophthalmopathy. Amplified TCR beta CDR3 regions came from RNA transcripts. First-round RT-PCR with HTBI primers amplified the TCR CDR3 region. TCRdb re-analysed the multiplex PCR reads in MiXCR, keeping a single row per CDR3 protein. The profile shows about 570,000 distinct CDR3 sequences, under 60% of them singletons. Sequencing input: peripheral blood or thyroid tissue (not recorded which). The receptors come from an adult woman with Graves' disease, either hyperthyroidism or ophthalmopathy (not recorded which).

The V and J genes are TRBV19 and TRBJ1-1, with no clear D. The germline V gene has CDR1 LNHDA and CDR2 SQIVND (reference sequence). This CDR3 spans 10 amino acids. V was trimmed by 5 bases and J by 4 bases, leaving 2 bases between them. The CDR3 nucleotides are TGTGCCAGTAGTGCCACTGAAGCTTTCTTT. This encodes CASSATEAFF.

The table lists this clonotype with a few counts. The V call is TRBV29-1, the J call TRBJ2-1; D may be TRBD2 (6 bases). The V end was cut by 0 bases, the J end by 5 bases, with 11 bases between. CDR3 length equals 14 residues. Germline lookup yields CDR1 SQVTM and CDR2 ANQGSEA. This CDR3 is CSVEDGGLNNEQFF. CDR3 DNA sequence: TGCAGCGTTGAAGATGGGGGACTGAACAATGAGCAGTTCTTC.

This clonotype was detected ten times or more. In DNA form, the CDR3 reads TGCAGTGCTAGTGGGCGAAGTGAAAAACTGTTTTTT. Amino acid sequence: CSASGRSEKLFF. The V call is TRBV20-1, the J call TRBJ1-4, with D uncertain. With 3 bases removed from V and 7 bases from J, the gap between germline ends came to 9 bases. CDR1 is DFQATT, CDR2 SNEGSKA, per germline (reference sequence). The CDR3 length is 12 residues.

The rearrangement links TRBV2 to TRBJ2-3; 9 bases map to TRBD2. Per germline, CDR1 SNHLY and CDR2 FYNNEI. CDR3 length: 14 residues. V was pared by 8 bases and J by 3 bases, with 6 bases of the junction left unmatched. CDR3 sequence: CASRPGLATDTQYF. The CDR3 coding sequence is TGTGCCAGCCGACCGGGACTAGCAACAGATACGCAGTATTTT.

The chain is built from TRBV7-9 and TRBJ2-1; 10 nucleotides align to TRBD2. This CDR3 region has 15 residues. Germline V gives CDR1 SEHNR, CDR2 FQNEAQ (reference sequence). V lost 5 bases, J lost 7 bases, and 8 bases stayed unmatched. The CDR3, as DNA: TGTGCCAGCAGCCCTCTAGCGGGAGAAATTAATGAGCAGTTCTTC. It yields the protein CASSPLAGEINEQFF. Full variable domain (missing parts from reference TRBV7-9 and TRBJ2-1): DTGVSQNPRHKITKRGQNVTFRCDPISEHNRLYWYRQTLGQGPEFLTYFQNEAQLEKSRLLSDRFSAERPKGSFSTLEIQRTEQGDSAMYLCASSPLAGEINEQFFGPGTRLTVL.

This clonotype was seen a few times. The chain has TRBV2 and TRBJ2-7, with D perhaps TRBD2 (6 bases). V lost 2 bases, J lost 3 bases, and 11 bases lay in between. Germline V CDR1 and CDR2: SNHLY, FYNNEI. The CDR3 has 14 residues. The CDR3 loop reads CASSEPGLSYEQYF. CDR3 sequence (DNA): TGTGCCAGCAGTGAACCGGGACTTAGCTACGAGCAGTACTTC.

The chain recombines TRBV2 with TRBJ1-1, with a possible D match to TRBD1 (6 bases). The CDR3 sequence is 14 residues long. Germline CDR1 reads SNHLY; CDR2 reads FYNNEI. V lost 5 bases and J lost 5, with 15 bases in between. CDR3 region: CASSQQGWRTEAFF. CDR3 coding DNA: TGTGCCAGCAGTCAACAGGGCTGGAGGACTGAAGCTTTCTTT.

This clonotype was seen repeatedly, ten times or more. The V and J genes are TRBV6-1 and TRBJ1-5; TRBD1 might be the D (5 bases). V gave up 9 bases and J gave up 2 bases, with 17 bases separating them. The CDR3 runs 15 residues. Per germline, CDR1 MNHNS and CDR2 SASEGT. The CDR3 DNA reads TGTGCCAGTGGGCACCAGGGACGAGGCAATCAGCCCCAGCATTTT. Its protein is CASGHQGRGNQPQHF.

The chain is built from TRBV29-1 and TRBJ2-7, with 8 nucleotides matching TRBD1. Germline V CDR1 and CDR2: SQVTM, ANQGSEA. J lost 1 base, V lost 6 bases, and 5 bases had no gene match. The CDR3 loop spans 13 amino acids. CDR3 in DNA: TGCAGCGTCCGTTGGGACAGGTCCTACGAGCAGTACTTC. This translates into CSVRWDRSYEQYF.

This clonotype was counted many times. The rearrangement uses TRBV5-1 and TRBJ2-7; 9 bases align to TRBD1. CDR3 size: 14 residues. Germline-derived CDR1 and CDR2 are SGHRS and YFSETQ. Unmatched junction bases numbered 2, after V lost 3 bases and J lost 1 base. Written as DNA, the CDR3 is TGCGCCAGCAGCTCCGGGACAGGGTCCTACGAGCAGTACTTC. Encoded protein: CASSSGTGSYEQYF.

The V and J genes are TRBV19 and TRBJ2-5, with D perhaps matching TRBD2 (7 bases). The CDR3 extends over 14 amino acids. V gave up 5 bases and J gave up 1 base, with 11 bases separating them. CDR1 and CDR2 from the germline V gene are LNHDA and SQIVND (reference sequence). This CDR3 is CASSPGGLQETQYF. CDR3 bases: TGTGCCAGTAGTCCCGGGGGGCTCCAAGAGACCCAGTACTTC.

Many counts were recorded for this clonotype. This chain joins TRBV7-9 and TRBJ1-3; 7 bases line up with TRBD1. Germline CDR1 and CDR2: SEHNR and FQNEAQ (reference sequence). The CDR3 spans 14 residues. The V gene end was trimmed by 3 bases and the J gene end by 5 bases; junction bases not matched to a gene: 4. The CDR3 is CASSFGQDRNTIYF. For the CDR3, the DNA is TGTGCCAGCAGCTTCGGACAGGATAGAAACACCATATATTTT.

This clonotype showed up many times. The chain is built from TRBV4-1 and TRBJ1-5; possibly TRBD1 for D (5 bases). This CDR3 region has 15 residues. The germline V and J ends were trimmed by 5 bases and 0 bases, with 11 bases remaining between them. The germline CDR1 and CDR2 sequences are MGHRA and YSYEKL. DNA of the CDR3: TGCGCCAGCAGCACCCGGGGCTATAGCAATCAGCCCCAGCATTTT. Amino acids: CASSTRGYSNQPQHF.

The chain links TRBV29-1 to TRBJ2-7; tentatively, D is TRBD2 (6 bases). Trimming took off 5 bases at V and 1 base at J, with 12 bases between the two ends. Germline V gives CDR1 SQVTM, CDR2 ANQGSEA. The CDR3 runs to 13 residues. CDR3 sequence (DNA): TGCAGCGTTCCCGGGGGAACTTCCTACGAGCAGTACTTC. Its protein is CSVPGGTSYEQYF.

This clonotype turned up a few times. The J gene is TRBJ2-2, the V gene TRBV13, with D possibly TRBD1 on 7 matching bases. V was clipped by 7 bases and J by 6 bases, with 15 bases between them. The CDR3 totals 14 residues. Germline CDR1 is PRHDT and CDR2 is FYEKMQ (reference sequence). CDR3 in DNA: TGTGCCAGCAATCTAAGGAGGGGGCCCGGGGAGCTGTTTTTT. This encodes CASNLRRGPGELFF.

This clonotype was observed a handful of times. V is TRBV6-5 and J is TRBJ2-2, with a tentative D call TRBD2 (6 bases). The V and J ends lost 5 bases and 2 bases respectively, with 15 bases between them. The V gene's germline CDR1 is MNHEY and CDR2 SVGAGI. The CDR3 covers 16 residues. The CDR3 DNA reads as TGTGCCAGCAGTCGTACCGGGACTCTCAACACCGGGGAGCTGTTTTTT. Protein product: CASSRTGTLNTGELFF.

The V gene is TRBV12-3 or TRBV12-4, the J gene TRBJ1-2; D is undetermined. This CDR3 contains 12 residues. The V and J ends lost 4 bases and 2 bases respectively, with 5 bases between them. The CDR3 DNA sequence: TGTGCCAGCAGTTCTGTAAACTATGGCTACACCTTC. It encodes CASSSVNYGYTF.

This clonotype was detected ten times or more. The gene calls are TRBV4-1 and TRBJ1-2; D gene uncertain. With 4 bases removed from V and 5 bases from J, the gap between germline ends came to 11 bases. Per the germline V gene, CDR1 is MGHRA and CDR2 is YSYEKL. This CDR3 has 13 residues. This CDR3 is CASSPVGIYGYTF. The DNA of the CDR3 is TGCGCCAGCAGCCCAGTGGGGATTTATGGCTACACCTTC.

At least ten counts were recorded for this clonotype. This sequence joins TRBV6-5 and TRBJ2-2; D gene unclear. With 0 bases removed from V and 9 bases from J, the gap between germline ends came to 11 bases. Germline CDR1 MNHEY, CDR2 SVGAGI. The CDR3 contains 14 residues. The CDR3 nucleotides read TGTGCCAGCAGTTACTCAAAGGGTGGATGGGAGCTGTTTTTT. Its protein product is CASSYSKGGWELFF.

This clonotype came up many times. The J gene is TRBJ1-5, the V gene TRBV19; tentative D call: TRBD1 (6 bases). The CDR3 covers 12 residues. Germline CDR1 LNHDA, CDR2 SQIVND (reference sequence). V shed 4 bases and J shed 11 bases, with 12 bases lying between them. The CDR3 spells CASSTLGGTQHF. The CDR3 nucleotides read TGTGCCAGTAGTACGCTAGGGGGGACCCAGCATTTT.